Each of the 24 T cell receptor beta chains below was sequenced from the same sample in a study of T cells after yellow fever vaccination. TCRdb fed the 5' RACE reads into MiXCR, producing one record per CDR3 protein. The data contain under 550,000 distinct CDR3 sequences, 20% to 25% of them singletons. This specimen was PBMCs, taken about 21 days after the first yellow fever vaccination. The receptors derive from a man between 18 and 29 years old who received the YFV17D yellow fever vaccine.

This clonotype was seen many times. The chain uses TRBV7-9 and TRBJ2-5; D remains ambiguous. The CDR3 is made up of 13 amino acids. Germline V gene data show CDR1 as SEHNR and CDR2 as FQNEAQ (reference sequence). Deletions cut 0 bases from V and 0 bases from J, with 2 bases between. As DNA, the CDR3 is TGTGCCAGCAGCTTAGCCCACCAAGAGACCCAGTACTTC. Its protein is CASSLAHQETQYF. The whole variable domain, remainder taken from reference TRBV7-9 and TRBJ2-5, is DTGVSQNPRHKITKRGQNVTFRCDPISEHNRLYWYRQTLGQGPEFLTYFQNEAQLEKSRLLSDRFSAERPKGSFSTLEIQRTEQGDSAMYLCASSLAHQETQYFGPGTRLLVL.

In its sample, this clonotype was seen many times. The V gene is TRBV11-2, the J gene TRBJ2-2, with TRBD2 as a possible D gene (7 bases). Deletions cut 2 bases from V and 5 bases from J, with 12 bases between. The germline V gene has CDR1 SGHAT and CDR2 FQNNGV. The CDR3 runs 15 residues. CDR3: CASSLLGGGTGELFF. As DNA, the CDR3 is TGTGCCAGCAGCTTATTAGGGGGAGGGACCGGGGAGCTGTTTTTT.

V usage is TRBV20-1 and J usage is TRBJ1-2; 9 bases align to TRBD1. V was pared by 5 bases and J by 4 bases, with 8 bases of the junction left unmatched. The CDR3 length is 14 residues. Germline V gene lookup returns CDR1 DFQATT and CDR2 SNEGSKA (reference sequence). The CDR3 sequence: CSAPNRGPIYGYTF. The CDR3 coding sequence is TGCAGTGCTCCCAACAGGGGGCCTATCTATGGCTACACCTTC.

The rearrangement links TRBV28 to TRBJ2-1; TRBD1 aligns across 7 bases. The CDR3 sequence is 15 residues long. V shed 8 bases, J shed 6 bases, and the junction held 13 bases outside the gene matches. Germline V gene data show CDR1 as MDHEN and CDR2 as SYDVKM. CDR3 sequence reads: CASGLTGTASNEQFF. CDR3 nucleotide sequence: TGTGCCAGCGGGCTGACCGGGACAGCTAGCAATGAGCAGTTCTTC.

The CDR3 nucleotides read TGTGCCACCAGCAGCCATCCTAGCACAGATACGCAGTATTTT. It translates to CATSSHPSTDTQYF. The chain uses TRBV15 and TRBJ2-3; D unclear. CDR3 length: 14 amino acids. V dropped 3 bases and J dropped 0 bases, with 7 bases sitting between them. Germline CDR1 LNHNV, CDR2 YYDKDF (reference sequence).

This clonotype was seen only a few times. The chain links TRBV7-9 to TRBJ1-5; TRBD1 aligns across 8 bases. The junction had 4 bases not matched to a gene; V was cut back by 7 bases and J by 5 bases. CDR1 and CDR2 from the germline V gene are SEHNR and FQNEAQ (reference sequence). The CDR3 has 13 amino acids. CDR3 protein: CASKQGEYQPQHF. The CDR3 nucleotides read TGTGCCAGCAAACAGGGGGAGTATCAGCCCCAGCATTTT.

This clonotype appeared many times. The chain couples TRBV5-4 to TRBJ2-5; no definite D call. CDR1 SGHNT and CDR2 YYREEE come from the germline V gene (reference sequence). The CDR3 sequence is 12 residues long. V lost 3 bases to trimming and J lost 1 base, with 4 bases between them. CDR3 protein: CASSSIQETQYF. CDR3 bases: TGTGCCAGCAGCTCCATCCAAGAGACCCAGTACTTC.

This clonotype was seen repeatedly, ten times or more. The chain employs TRBV11-1 and TRBJ2-3; TRBD2 matches 14 bases. Trimming at V came to 1 base and at J to 1 base, leaving 4 bases not matched to a gene. This CDR3 comprises 18 residues. CDR1 is SGHAT, CDR2 FQDESV, per germline (reference sequence). In DNA form, the CDR3 reads TGTGCCAGCAGCTTAGGGGGGACTAGCGGGGGAGGCACAGATACGCAGTATTTT. Protein product: CASSLGGTSGGGTDTQYF.

This clonotype was seen only a few times. The rearrangement links TRBV2 to TRBJ2-1; 7 bases map to TRBD1. The CDR3 sequence is 14 residues long. The V segment lost 5 bases and the J segment 2 bases; nucleotides outside the gene matches: 3. Germline V gene lookup returns CDR1 SNHLY and CDR2 FYNNEI. The CDR3 bases are TGTGCCAGCAGTTGGGACAGCGCCTACAATGAGCAGTTCTTC. The encoded protein is CASSWDSAYNEQFF.

V gene TRBV4-1 combines with J gene TRBJ2-2; 7 bases map to TRBD1. Germline CDR1 and CDR2: MGHRA and YSYEKL. This CDR3 contains 13 residues. Trimming cost V 2 bases and J 6 bases; bases outside gene matches: 0. The CDR3 nucleotides are TGCGCCAGCAGCCAAACAGGGGCCGGGGAGCTGTTTTTT. Its protein is CASSQTGAGELFF.

This clonotype was observed a few times. This chain uses TRBV5-1 with TRBJ1-1; 9 nucleotides agree with TRBD1. The V segment lost 4 bases and the J segment 3 bases; nucleotides outside the gene matches: 4. CDR1 is SGHRS, CDR2 YFSETQ, per germline. The CDR3 runs 14 residues. CDR3 DNA: TGCGCCAGCAGCATAAGACAGGGGGACACTGAAGCTTTCTTT. Translated, it gives CASSIRQGDTEAFF.

The chain carries TRBV19 and TRBJ2-3; 8 positions agree with TRBD2. The CDR3 sequence is 15 residues long. Trimming cost V 6 bases and J 0 bases; bases outside gene matches: 5. Germline-derived CDR1 and CDR2 are LNHDA and SQIVND (reference sequence). CDR3 in amino acids: CASSGSGASTDTQYF. As DNA, the CDR3 is TGTGCCAGTAGCGGTAGCGGGGCCAGCACAGATACGCAGTATTTT.

J is TRBJ2-1 and V is TRBV6-2 or TRBV6-3, with D unclear. The CDR3 contains 11 residues. Germline CDR1 and CDR2: MNHEY and SVGEGT. The CDR3 reads CASGVYNEQFF. CDR3 in DNA: TGTGCGTCGGGTGTCTACAATGAGCAGTTCTTC.

There are a few counts of this clonotype. This rearrangement joins TRBV29-1 to TRBJ2-7, with 7 bases fitting TRBD1. The trim removed 0 bases at V and 2 bases at J, leaving 7 bases unmatched. Germline CDR1 is SQVTM and CDR2 is ANQGSEA. The CDR3 runs 15 residues. The CDR3 sequence is CSVEESGTATYEQYF. In nucleotides, the CDR3 is TGCAGCGTTGAAGAATCCGGGACAGCTACCTACGAGCAGTACTTC.

This clonotype was detected only a few times. This chain uses TRBV29-1 with TRBJ1-1; a possible D gene is TRBD1 (5 bases). Germline-derived CDR1 and CDR2 are SQVTM and ANQGSEA. This CDR3 is 15 amino acids long. V gave up 7 bases and J gave up 4 bases, with 22 bases separating them. CDR3 protein: CSAVPSLLGGTEAFF. CDR3 in DNA: TGCAGCGCCGTACCCTCACTCCTGGGGGGCACTGAAGCTTTCTTT.

There are a few counts of this clonotype. The chain has TRBV21-1 and TRBJ2-3. TRBV21-1 represents a pseudogene. CDR3 length equals 16 residues. Here the CDR3 DNA reads TGTGCCAGCAGCAAAGATGGGTGCAGTGGCACAGATACGCAGTATTTT. This gives the protein CASSKDGCSGTDTQYF.

This clonotype has only a few counts. The gene calls are TRBV3-1 and TRBJ1-1, with D perhaps TRBD1 (5 bases). Germline V gene data show CDR1 as LGHDT and CDR2 as YNNKEL (reference sequence). Trimming shortened V by 5 bases and J by 0 bases, and 10 bases separated the two germline ends. CDR3 size: 14 residues. CDR3 nucleotides: TGTGCCAGCAGCGCTCAGGGTATGAACACTGAAGCTTTCTTT. Protein sequence: CASSAQGMNTEAFF.

This clonotype was seen a handful of times. This chain joins TRBV28 and TRBJ1-2; 7 nucleotides align to TRBD1. CDR1 and CDR2 (germline): MDHEN, SYDVKM. V lost 5 bases to trimming and J lost 9 bases; unmatched junction nucleotides: 9. The CDR3 has 13 amino acids. This chain's CDR3 is CASSERQGRRYTF. The CDR3 coding sequence is TGTGCCAGCAGTGAGAGACAGGGTCGACGCTACACCTTC.

This clonotype was counted only a few times. V gene TRBV12-3 or TRBV12-4 combines with J gene TRBJ2-3; D remains unclear. V shed 6 bases and J shed 0 bases, with 13 bases lying between them. This CDR3 has 15 residues. For the CDR3, the DNA is TGTGCCAGCAGGGCGGACCGTGGGAGCACAGATACGCAGTATTTT. Encoded protein: CASRADRGSTDTQYF.

The chain carries TRBV5-1 and TRBJ2-5; 13 bases fit TRBD2. CDR3 length: 16 residues. Germline V gene sequence: CDR1 SGHRS, CDR2 YFSETQ. Trimming cost V 4 bases and J 5 bases; bases outside gene matches: 8. In DNA, the CDR3 is TGCGCCAGCAGCACTGGACTAGCGGGGGAAGTGGAGACCCAGTACTTC. It codes for CASSTGLAGEVETQYF. Supplemented by reference TRBV5-1 and TRBJ2-5, the full variable domain reads KAGVTQTPRYLIKTRGQQVTLSCSPISGHRSVSWYQQTPGQGLQFLFEYFSETQRNKGNFPGRFSGRQFSNSRSEMNVSTLELGDSALYLCASSTGLAGEVETQYFGPGTRLLVL.

The DNA for the CDR3 is TGTGCCAGCAAGGTCGTGCGGTTGGTAGCTTTCTTT. The encoded protein is CASKVVRLVAFF. The chain carries TRBV6-1 and TRBJ1-1, with D unresolved. This CDR3 comprises 12 residues. Germline lookup yields CDR1 MNHNS and CDR2 SASEGT. V was trimmed by 7 bases and J by 10 bases, leaving 16 bases between them.

The V and J genes are TRBV5-1 and TRBJ2-3; D may be TRBD2 (6 bases). CDR3 length: 16 amino acids. Between the trimmed V and J ends, which lost 1 base and 1 base, there was a span of 13 bases. Germline-derived CDR1 and CDR2 are SGHRS and YFSETQ. The CDR3 reads CASSLFPGDGTDTQYF. As DNA, the CDR3 is TGCGCCAGCAGCTTGTTCCCGGGGGACGGCACAGATACGCAGTATTTT.

The genes are TRBV4-3 and TRBJ2-2; 9 bases line up with TRBD1. Germline V gene data show CDR1 as LGHNA and CDR2 as YSLEER. The length of the CDR3 is 16 residues. V gave up 4 bases and J gave up 4 bases; unmatched junction bases: 7. The CDR3 DNA reads TGCGCCAGCAGCCCTGGACAGGGGAAACTCACCGGGGAGCTGTTTTTT. Amino acids: CASSPGQGKLTGELFF.

This clonotype was counted a few times. J is TRBJ2-6 and V is TRBV18, with 7 bases lining up with TRBD2. CDR3 length: 16 residues. J lost 2 bases, V lost 3 bases, and 4 bases had no gene match. CDR1 KGHSH and CDR2 LQKENI come from the germline V gene. The CDR3 loop reads CASSPQAGTGANVLTF. CDR3 bases: TGTGCCAGCTCACCTCAAGCGGGGACTGGGGCCAACGTCCTGACTTTC.